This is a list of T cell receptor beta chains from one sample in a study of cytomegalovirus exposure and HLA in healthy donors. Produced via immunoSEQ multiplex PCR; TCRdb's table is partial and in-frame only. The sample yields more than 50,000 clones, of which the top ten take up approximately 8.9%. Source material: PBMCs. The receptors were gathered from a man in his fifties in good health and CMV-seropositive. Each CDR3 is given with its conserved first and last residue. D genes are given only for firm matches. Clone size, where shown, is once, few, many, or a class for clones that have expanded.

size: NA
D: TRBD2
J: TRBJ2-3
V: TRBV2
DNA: TGTGCCAGCAGTGCGGGGGGGCCAGATACGCAGTATTTT
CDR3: CASSAGGPDTQYF

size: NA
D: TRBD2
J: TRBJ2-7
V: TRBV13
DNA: TGTGCCAGCAGCTCGGGACTAGCGGTCTACGAGCAGTACTTC
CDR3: CASSSGLAVYEQYF

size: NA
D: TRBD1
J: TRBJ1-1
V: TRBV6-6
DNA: TGTGCCAGCAGTTCCGGGACAGGGGGCGGGAGGCCTGAAGCTTTCTTT
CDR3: CASSSGTGGGRPEAFF

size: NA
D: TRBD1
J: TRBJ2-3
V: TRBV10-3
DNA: TGTGCCATCAGTGGGGGACAGGGAGTCCCAGATACGCAGTATTTT
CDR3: CAISGGQGVPDTQYF

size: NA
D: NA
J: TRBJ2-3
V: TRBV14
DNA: TGTGCCAGCAGCCAGTCCTCTAGCACAGATACGCAGTATTTT
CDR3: CASSQSSSTDTQYF

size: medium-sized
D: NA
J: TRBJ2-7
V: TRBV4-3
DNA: TGCGCCAGCAGCCAAGACAGGCAGAACTACGAGCAGTACTTC
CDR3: CASSQDRQNYEQYF

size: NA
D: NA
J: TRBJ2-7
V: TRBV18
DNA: TGTGCCAGCTCACCAGCAGGGGGGACCTACGAGCAGTACTTC
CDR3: CASSPAGGTYEQYF

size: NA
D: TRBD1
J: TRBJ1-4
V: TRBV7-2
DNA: TGTGCCAGCAGCCGGGACAGGGGGGAGGAACTGTTTTTT
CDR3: CASSRDRGEELFF

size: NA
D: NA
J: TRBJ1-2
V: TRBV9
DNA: TGTGCCAGCAGCGTAGCGTCGGGTTACTATGGCTACACCTTC
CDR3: CASSVASGYYGYTF

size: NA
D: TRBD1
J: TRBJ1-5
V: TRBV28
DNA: TGTGCCAGCAGCCCGACCGGGACAGTCAATCAGCCCCAGCATTTT
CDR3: CASSPTGTVNQPQHF

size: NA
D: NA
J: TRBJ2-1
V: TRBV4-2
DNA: TGTGCCAGCAGCCGTGGCGGGGACTCCTACAATGAGCAGTTCTTC
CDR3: CASSRGGDSYNEQFF

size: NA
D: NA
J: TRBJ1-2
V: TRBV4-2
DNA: TGTGCCAGCAGCCTAGGACCGGGGGGCTTTGGCTACACCTTC
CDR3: CASSLGPGGFGYTF

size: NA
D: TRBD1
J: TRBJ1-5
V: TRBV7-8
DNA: TGTGCCAGCAGCACTGGGACAGGGGAGGGTCAGCCCCAGCATTTT
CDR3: CASSTGTGEGQPQHF

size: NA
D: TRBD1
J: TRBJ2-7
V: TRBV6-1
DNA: TGTGCCAGCAGAACCGGGACAGGGGGCTACGAGCAGTACTTC
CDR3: CASRTGTGGYEQYF

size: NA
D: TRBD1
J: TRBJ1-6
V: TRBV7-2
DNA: TGTGCCAGCAGCTTGGGGGACAGGGGGCAGTCACCCCTCCACTTT
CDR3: CASSLGDRGQSPLHF

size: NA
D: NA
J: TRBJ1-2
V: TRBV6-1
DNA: TGTGCCAGCAGTGTTCAGGATGACTATGGCTACACCTTC
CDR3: CASSVQDDYGYTF

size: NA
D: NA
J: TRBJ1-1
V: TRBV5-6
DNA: TGTGCCAGCAGACCGAGAAGCGACAGCGACGAGAACACTGAAGCTTTCTTT
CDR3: CASRPRSDSDENTEAFF

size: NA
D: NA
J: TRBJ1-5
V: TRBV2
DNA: TGTGCCAGCAGAGGGGGACGGGGTAGCAATCAGCCCCAGCATTTT
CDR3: CASRGGRGSNQPQHF

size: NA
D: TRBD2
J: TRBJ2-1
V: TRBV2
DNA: TGTGCCAGCAGTCCCGGGACTAGCGGGAGCGATGAGCAGTTCTTC
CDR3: CASSPGTSGSDEQFF

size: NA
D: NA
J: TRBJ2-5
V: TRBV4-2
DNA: TGTGCCAGCAGCCAGGGACTGAACGACATCCAAGAGACCCAGTACTTC
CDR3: CASSQGLNDIQETQYF

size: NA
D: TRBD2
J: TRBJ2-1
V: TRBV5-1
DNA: TGCGCCAGCAACCCGAAATCCAGCGGGGTCTCCTACAATGAGCAGTTCTTC
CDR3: CASNPKSSGVSYNEQFF

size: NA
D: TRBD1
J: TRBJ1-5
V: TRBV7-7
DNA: TGTGCTAGCAGCCATATTGGCAGGGGCAAGGACAGGAGAATCAATCAGCCCCAGCATTTT
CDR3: CASSHIGRGKDRRINQPQHF

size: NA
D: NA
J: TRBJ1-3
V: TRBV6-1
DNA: TGTGCCAGCAGTGAAGCGCCTCGACAGGTCAAGGGAAACACCATATATTTT
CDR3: CASSEAPRQVKGNTIYF

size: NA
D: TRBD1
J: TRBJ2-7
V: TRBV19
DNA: TGTGCCAGTAGGTCTAACAGGGGTAGCTCCTACGAGCAGTACTTC
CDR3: CASRSNRGSSYEQYF

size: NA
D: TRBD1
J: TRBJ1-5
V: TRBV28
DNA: TGTGCCAGTGCCGATCCGGGACAGGGGGTCAGTCAGCCCCAGCATTTT
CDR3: CASADPGQGVSQPQHF

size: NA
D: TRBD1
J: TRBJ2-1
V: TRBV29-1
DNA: TGCAGCGTTGAAGATGGGTCTAGGACAGGGTTCTACAATGAGCAGTTCTTC
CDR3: CSVEDGSRTGFYNEQFF

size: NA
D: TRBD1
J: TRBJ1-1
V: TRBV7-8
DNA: TGTGCCAGCAGCTTAGAGGTTGGGACAGTCACTGAAGCTTTCTTT
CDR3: CASSLEVGTVTEAFF

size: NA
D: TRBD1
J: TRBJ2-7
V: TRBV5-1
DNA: TGCGCCAGCAGCTTAAGGGGGCCTTCCACCTACGAGCAGTACTTC
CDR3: CASSLRGPSTYEQYF

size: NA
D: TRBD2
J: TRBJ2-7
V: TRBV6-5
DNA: TGTGCCAGCAGCCCCCGGGGGGGGCTCTACGAGCAGTACTTC
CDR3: CASSPRGGLYEQYF

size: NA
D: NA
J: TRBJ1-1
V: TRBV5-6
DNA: TGTGCCAGCAAGTTAGGACTCCTGAACACTGAAGCTTTCTTT
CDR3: CASKLGLLNTEAFF

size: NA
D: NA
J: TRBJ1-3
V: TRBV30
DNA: TGTGCCTGGAGGTACGGTAGCTCTGGAAACACCATATATTTT
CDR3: CAWRYGSSGNTIYF